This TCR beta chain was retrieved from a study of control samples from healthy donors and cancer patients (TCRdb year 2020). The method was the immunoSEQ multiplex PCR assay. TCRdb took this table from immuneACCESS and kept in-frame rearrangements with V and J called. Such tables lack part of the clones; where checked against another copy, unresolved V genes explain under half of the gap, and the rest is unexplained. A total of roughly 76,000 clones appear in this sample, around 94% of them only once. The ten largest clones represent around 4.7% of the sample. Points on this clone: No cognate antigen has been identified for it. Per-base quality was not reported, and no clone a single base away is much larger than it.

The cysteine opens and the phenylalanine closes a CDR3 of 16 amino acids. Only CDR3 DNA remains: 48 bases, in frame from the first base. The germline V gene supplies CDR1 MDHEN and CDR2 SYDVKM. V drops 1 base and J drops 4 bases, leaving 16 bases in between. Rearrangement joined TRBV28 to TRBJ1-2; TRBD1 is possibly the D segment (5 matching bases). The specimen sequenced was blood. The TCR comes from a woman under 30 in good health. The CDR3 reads CASSLYILQGAYGYTF. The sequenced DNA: TGTGCCAGCAGTTTATATATTCTGCAAGGGGCCTATGGCTACACCTTC.